A single sample gave rise to the 30 T cell receptor beta chains below, sequenced in a study of T cell changes during pregnancy in multiple sclerosis. This table comes from immunoSEQ multiplex PCR, and its TCRdb copy is limited to in-frame clones, with some not included. The repertoire consists of 50,000 to 65,000 clones, with 85% to 95% occurring once and the leading ten covering more than 3%. Material: CD8+ T cells from peripheral blood mononuclear cells, obtained in the second trimester of pregnancy. These TCRs come from a female donor with multiple sclerosis, enrolled in a pregnancy study.

DNA for the CDR3: TGTGCCAGCAGCATCGTCGGGGACAAGTTTAGTCCAGCTTTCTTT. Translating gives CASSIVGDKFSPAFF. This rearrangement joins TRBV5-6 to TRBJ1-1; tentatively, D is TRBD1 (6 bases). The CDR3 has 15 residues. Germline loops: CDR1 SGHDT, CDR2 YYEEEE. The germline V and J ends were trimmed by 4 bases and 10 bases, with 23 bases remaining between them.

The CDR3 spells CASSPRLASQETQYF. The CDR3 DNA is TGTGCCAGCAGCCCCAGACTAGCGAGCCAAGAGACCCAGTACTTC. The chain uses TRBV7-8 and TRBJ2-5; 8 nucleotides agree with TRBD2. This CDR3 has 15 residues. Germline loops: CDR1 SGHVS, CDR2 FQNEAQ. V lost 5 bases and J lost 1; bases outside the gene matches: 6. The entire variable domain, with the rest obtained from reference TRBV7-8 and TRBJ2-5, is as follows: GAGVSQSPRYKVAKRGQDVALRCDPISGHVSLFWYQQALGQGPEFLTYFQNEAQLDKSGLPSDRFFAERPEGSVSTLKIQRTQQEDSAVYLCASSPRLASQETQYFGPGTRLLVL.

This sequence joins TRBV5-1 and TRBJ2-7; weak D call: TRBD2 (5 bases). From germline, CDR1 is SGHRS and CDR2 YFSETQ. V gave up 0 bases and J gave up 2 bases, with 15 bases separating them. CDR3 size: 16 residues. The CDR3 nucleotides are TGCGCCAGCAGCTTGGTAGAGGGAGAACGGGCCTACGAGCAGTACTTC. Protein sequence: CASSLVEGERAYEQYF.

J is TRBJ2-7 and V is TRBV19; D perhaps matches TRBD1 (6 bases). Germline V gives CDR1 LNHDA, CDR2 SQIVND (reference sequence). V lost 5 bases to trimming and J lost 4 bases, with 12 bases between them. The CDR3 spans 13 residues. CDR3 residues: CASSPGHPYEQYF. For the CDR3, the DNA is TGTGCCAGTAGTCCGGGACACCCATACGAGCAGTACTTC.

Here the CDR3 reads CASSPSSGRPENIQYF. The CDR3 bases are TGTGCCAGCTCACCATCCAGCGGGAGACCCGAAAACATTCAGTACTTC. V and J are TRBV18 and TRBJ2-4, with TRBD2 matching over 8 bases. The CDR3 consists of 16 residues. Looked up from germline, CDR1 is KGHSH and CDR2 is LQKENI. With 2 bases clipped from V and 5 bases from J, the junction kept 8 bases outside the gene matches.

This chain uses TRBV5-4 with TRBJ2-3; a weak D match, TRBD2 (5 bases). V was clipped by 2 bases and J by 2 bases, with 15 bases between them. This CDR3 has 16 amino acids. Looked up from germline, CDR1 is SGHNT and CDR2 is YYREEE (reference sequence). In DNA, the CDR3 is TGTGCCAGCAGCTTTAAGAGGGAGCTAGACACAGATACGCAGTATTTT. It specifies CASSFKRELDTDTQYF.

This clone was recorded once. J is TRBJ2-5 and V is TRBV27; D might be TRBD1 (6 bases). The germline V gene encodes CDR1 MNHEY and CDR2 SMNVEV (reference sequence). This CDR3 comprises 14 residues. The V end lost 2 bases, the J end lost 3 bases, and 10 bases lay between the germline ends. The CDR3, as DNA: TGTGCCAGCAGTTTAACAGGGACGGAAGAGACCCAGTACTTC. Protein sequence: CASSLTGTEETQYF.

The J gene is TRBJ2-1, the V gene TRBV6-5; unclear D gene. The germline V and J ends were trimmed by 8 bases and 4 bases, with 9 bases remaining between them. Germline CDR1 is MNHEY and CDR2 is SVGAGI. The CDR3 runs to 12 residues. In DNA, the CDR3 is TGTGCCAGCGGCCCCGCATACAATGAGCAGTTCTTC. This codes for CASGPAYNEQFF.

V and J are TRBV5-1 and TRBJ2-7; D possibly corresponds to TRBD1 (5 bases). Trimming stripped 0 bases from V and 1 base from J, with 11 bases between. The CDR3 is made up of 15 amino acids. Germline V gives CDR1 SGHRS, CDR2 YFSETQ. The CDR3 DNA reads TGCGCCAGCAGCTTGGGATTAGACAGTTCCTACGAGCAGTACTTC. Encoded protein: CASSLGLDSSYEQYF.

The chain employs TRBV18 and TRBJ2-2, with 9 positions matching TRBD1. Trimming took 0 bases from V and 4 from J; bases not matched to a gene: 0. CDR1 KGHSH and CDR2 LQKENI come from the germline V gene. The CDR3 extends over 15 amino acids. The CDR3 nucleotides read TGTGCCAGCTCACCACCGACAGGGGGCACCGGGGAGCTGTTTTTT. It codes for CASSPPTGGTGELFF.

This sequence joins TRBV27 and TRBJ2-7; TRBD2 might be the D (5 bases). The CDR3 covers 14 residues. V lost 4 bases to trimming and J lost 1 base, with 11 bases between them. Germline loops: CDR1 MNHEY, CDR2 SMNVEV (reference sequence). This CDR3 reads CASSSPGLSYEQYF. As DNA, the CDR3 is TGTGCCAGCAGTTCCCCAGGACTTTCCTACGAGCAGTACTTC.

The chain carries TRBV27 and TRBJ1-2; TRBD1 matches at 9 bases. Unmatched junction bases numbered 10, after V lost 5 bases and J lost 6 bases. The CDR3 covers 15 residues. Germline V gene lookup returns CDR1 MNHEY and CDR2 SMNVEV (reference sequence). This CDR3 is CASSALDRGGDGYTF. The CDR3 DNA reads TGTGCCAGCAGTGCCTTGGACAGGGGAGGGGATGGCTACACCTTC.

The chain has TRBV27 and TRBJ2-1, with a possible D match to TRBD2 (5 bases). There are 14 residues in the CDR3. Germline V CDR1 and CDR2: MNHEY, SMNVEV (reference sequence). Trimming left V 5 bases short and J 0 bases short, with 8 bases between. The CDR3 loop is CASSRGSSYNEQFF. In DNA form, the CDR3 reads TGTGCCAGCAGTCGGGGTAGCTCCTACAATGAGCAGTTCTTC.

The chain uses TRBV5-1 and TRBJ1-5; no clear D. V lost 4 bases to trimming and J lost 5 bases, with 10 bases between them. This CDR3 has 13 amino acids. The germline V gene has CDR1 SGHRS and CDR2 YFSETQ. The CDR3 spells CASSITADQPQHF. The CDR3 nucleotides read TGCGCCAGCAGCATTACAGCGGATCAGCCCCAGCATTTT.

The genes are TRBV2 and TRBJ2-1, with TRBD2 matching over 10 bases. Per germline, CDR1 SNHLY and CDR2 FYNNEI. J lost 9 bases, V lost 7 bases, and 9 bases had no gene match. This CDR3 contains 14 residues. Written as DNA, the CDR3 is TGTGCCAGCAAGGCCCTAGCGGGAGAGTTTGAGCAGTTCTTC. Translating gives CASKALAGEFEQFF. Full variable domain (remainder filled in from reference TRBV2 and TRBJ2-1): EPEVTQTPSHQVTQMGQEVILRCVPISNHLYFYWYRQILGQKVEFLVSFYNNEISEKSEIFDDQFSVERPDGSNFTLKIRSTKLEDSAMYFCASKALAGEFEQFFGPGTRLTVL.

The V and J genes are TRBV27 and TRBJ2-1; D might be TRBD2 (6 bases). The V end lost 3 bases, the J end lost 7 bases, and 10 bases lay between the germline ends. The CDR3 loop spans 13 amino acids. Germline-derived CDR1 and CDR2 are MNHEY and SMNVEV (reference sequence). CDR3 coding DNA: TGTGCCAGCAGTTTGGGACTTAGAAATGAGCAGTTCTTC. Translated, it gives CASSLGLRNEQFF.

V usage is TRBV4-3 and J usage is TRBJ2-7; D gene unclear. CDR1 LGHNA and CDR2 YSLEER come from the germline V gene. This CDR3 is built from 14 residues. Trimming stripped 5 bases from V and 0 bases from J, with 11 bases between. CDR3 nucleotides: TGCGCCAGCAGCTCCGGGTCATCCTCCTACGAGCAGTACTTC. Amino acid sequence: CASSSGSSSYEQYF.

J is TRBJ2-5 and V is TRBV29-1; 8 nucleotides match TRBD1. Losses at the gene ends were 1 base for V and 1 base for J; bases not matched to a gene: 2. CDR1 and CDR2 (germline): SQVTM, ANQGSEA. The CDR3 length is 14 residues. The CDR3 loop reads CSVEGGQGQETQYF. The CDR3 bases are TGCAGCGTTGAAGGAGGACAGGGCCAAGAGACCCAGTACTTC.

The chain employs TRBV19 and TRBJ2-2; no reliable D call. V was cut by 0 bases and J by 6 bases, with 8 bases left in between. The CDR3 contains 14 residues. The germline gives CDR1 LNHDA, CDR2 SQIVND (reference sequence). The CDR3 loop reads CASSIDRYSGELFF. The CDR3 DNA reads as TGTGCCAGTAGTATAGATCGGTATTCCGGGGAGCTGTTTTTT.

V usage is TRBV19 and J usage is TRBJ2-1, with a weak D call TRBD2 (6 bases). Germline V CDR1 and CDR2: LNHDA, SQIVND (reference sequence). The CDR3 is 12 amino acids. V lost 5 bases and J lost 8, with 10 bases in between. This CDR3 reads CASSVREYEQFF. The CDR3 DNA reads TGTGCCAGTAGTGTCCGGGAGTATGAGCAGTTCTTC. Full variable domain (rest looked up from reference TRBV19 and TRBJ2-1): DGGITQSPKYLFRKEGQNVTLSCEQNLNHDAMYWYRQDPGQGLRLIYYSQIVNDFQKGDIAEGYSVSREKKESFPLTVTSAQKNPTAFYLCASSVREYEQFFGPGTRLTVL.

The V gene is TRBV27, the J gene TRBJ2-7; 7 bases are a match to TRBD1. The V gene's germline CDR1 is MNHEY and CDR2 SMNVEV (reference sequence). The CDR3 has 15 amino acids. Losses at the gene ends were 7 bases for V and 3 bases for J; bases not matched to a gene: 12. The CDR3 nucleotides are TGTGCCAGCATCTCCCTGCAGGGACAGAACTACGAGCAGTACTTC. Translation: CASISLQGQNYEQYF.

The chain uses TRBV7-9 and TRBJ2-7, with 7 bases aligning to TRBD1. Per germline, CDR1 SEHNR and CDR2 FQNEAQ (reference sequence). V shed 5 bases and J 0 bases; nucleotides not matched to a gene: 4. The CDR3 runs 14 residues. CDR3 nucleotides: TGTGCCAGCAGCGGGACAGTAAGCTCCTACGAGCAGTACTTC. The encoded protein is CASSGTVSSYEQYF.

CDR3 sequence (DNA): TGTGCCAGCAGAGCTGGACAGGGGAATCAGCCCCAGCATTTT. Its translation: CASRAGQGNQPQHF. This chain uses TRBV6-6 with TRBJ1-5, with TRBD1 matching 9 bases. The CDR3 sequence is 14 residues long. Trimming at V came to 6 bases and at J to 4 bases, leaving 4 bases not matched to a gene. The V gene's germline CDR1 is MNHNY and CDR2 SVGAGI (reference sequence).

The CDR3, as DNA: TGTGCCAGCAGAGACGCTCGGGGGGTAGCATTATTCTCTGGAAACACCATATATTTT. The encoded protein is CASRDARGVALFSGNTIYF. The J gene is TRBJ1-3, the V gene TRBV6-4, with D perhaps matching TRBD1 (5 bases). The CDR3 totals 19 residues. Germline V gene data show CDR1 as MRHNA and CDR2 as SNTAGT. V was trimmed by 6 bases and J by 0 bases, leaving 24 bases between them.

This sequence joins TRBV7-9 and TRBJ2-1; weak D call: TRBD2 (5 bases). The V end lost 0 bases, the J end lost 6 bases, and 12 bases lay between the germline ends. CDR1 and CDR2 from the germline V gene are SEHNR and FQNEAQ (reference sequence). This CDR3 contains 15 residues. This chain's CDR3 is CASSLAASPLNEQFF. The DNA of the CDR3 is TGTGCCAGCAGCTTAGCCGCTAGCCCTCTCAATGAGCAGTTCTTC.

V usage is TRBV19 and J usage is TRBJ2-7; TRBD2 agrees at 13 bases. CDR1 is LNHDA, CDR2 SQIVND, per germline (reference sequence). There are 14 residues in the CDR3. The ends lost 5 bases at V and 7 bases at J; junction bases unmatched: 5. CDR3 sequence (DNA): TGTGCCAGTAGTGGACTAGCGGGAGAGGGAGAGCAGTACTTC. Translated: CASSGLAGEGEQYF.

This clone was found once. Here the CDR3 reads CASSQDRTEDPYEQYF. The CDR3 bases are TGCGCCAGCAGCCAAGATCGGACAGAAGATCCCTACGAGCAGTACTTC. The V gene is TRBV4-3, the J gene TRBJ2-7, with a tentative D call TRBD1 (6 bases). Germline V gives CDR1 LGHNA, CDR2 YSLEER. This CDR3 is 16 amino acids long. The V and J ends lost 0 bases and 2 bases respectively, with 14 bases between them.

This chain connects TRBV6-1 to TRBJ2-7, with TRBD2 identical over 8 bases. Losses at the gene ends were 5 bases for V and 0 bases for J; bases not matched to a gene: 6. Germline V gives CDR1 MNHNS, CDR2 SASEGT. CDR3 size: 15 residues. CDR3 bases: TGTGCCAGCAGTAAAGAAAGCGGGAGCTCCTACGAGCAGTACTTC. Amino acid sequence: CASSKESGSSYEQYF.

The CDR3 nucleotides are TGTGCCAGTAGTACCCCCCGGACTAGCGGGAGGGCAATGAATGAGCAGTTCTTC. This codes for CASSTPRTSGRAMNEQFF. This chain joins TRBV19 and TRBJ2-1, with 15 bases lining up with TRBD2. The CDR3 sequence is 18 residues long. The J segment lost 7 bases and the V segment lost 4 bases, leaving 11 bases of the junction unmatched. Germline V CDR1 and CDR2: LNHDA, SQIVND (reference sequence).

The chain carries TRBV9 and TRBJ2-1, with 10 bases fitting TRBD2. The CDR3 spans 15 residues. Germline V gene sequence: CDR1 SGDLS, CDR2 YYNGEE. Trimming cost V 4 bases and J 7 bases; bases outside gene matches: 8. The CDR3 region has the DNA TGTGCCAGCAGCCCCAGCGGGAGGGCCGGGAATGAGCAGTTCTTC. Translated: CASSPSGRAGNEQFF.